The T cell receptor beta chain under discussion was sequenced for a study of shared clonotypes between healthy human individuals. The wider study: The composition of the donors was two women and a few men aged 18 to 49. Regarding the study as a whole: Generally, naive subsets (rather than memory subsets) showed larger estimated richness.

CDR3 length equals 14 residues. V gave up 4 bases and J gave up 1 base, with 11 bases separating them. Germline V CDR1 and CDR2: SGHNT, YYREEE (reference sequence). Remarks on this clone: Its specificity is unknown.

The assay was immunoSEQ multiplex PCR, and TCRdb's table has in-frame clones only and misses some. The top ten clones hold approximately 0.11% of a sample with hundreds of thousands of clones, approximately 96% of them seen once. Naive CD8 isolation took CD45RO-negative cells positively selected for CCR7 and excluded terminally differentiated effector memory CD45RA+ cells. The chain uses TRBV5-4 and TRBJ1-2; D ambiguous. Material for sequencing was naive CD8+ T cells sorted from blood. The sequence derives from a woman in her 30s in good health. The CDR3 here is CASSPPEINYGYTF. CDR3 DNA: TGTGCCAGCAGCCCGCCAGAAATTAACTATGGCTACACCTTC.